The source of this TCR beta chain is a study of CD8+ T cells in alopecia areata. Extracted RNA was reverse transcribed, and the resulting cDNA served as sequencing template. Libraries were prepared by immunoSEQ multiplex PCR; TCRdb keeps only in-frame clonotypes and omits some of them. The data contain 150,000 to 200,000 clones, 40% to 55% of them seen just once; the ten biggest clones take up 10%. Treatment meaning: oral pan-JAK inhibitor, 5-10 mg twice daily. This sequence was found in a human donor with alopecia areata. The specimen was CD8+ T cells sorted from blood, collected around week 54, from a patient treated with tofacitinib.

CDR3 bases: TGTGCCAGCAGCTTGGTCCGGGGCGAGCAGTACTTC. This encodes CASSLVRGEQYF. This chain uses TRBV5-6 with TRBJ2-7; TRBD2 is a possible D gene (5 bases). Germline V gene data show CDR1 as SGHDT and CDR2 as YYEEEE. The CDR3 totals 12 residues. V gave up 0 bases and J gave up 6 bases, with 7 bases separating them.